This TCR beta chain was sequenced during a study of beta chain features in type 1 diabetes. Study conclusions and caveats: All four CD4+ subsets of Type 1 diabetes patients contained TCRB CDR3s that were moderately but significantly shorter.

Investigators reverse transcribed all isolated RNA, so they sequenced expressed TCRB transcripts. Data came from immunoSEQ multiplex PCR; TCRdb stores just in-frame clones and leaves some out. The sample includes 330,000 or so clones, roughly 12% seen only once; the top ten take 0.0095% to 0.011%. There are 15 residues in the CDR3. V was clipped by 0 bases and J by 1 base; unmatched bases: 2. Germline lookup yields CDR1 SGHNT and CDR2 YYREEE (reference sequence). This clone appeared a few times. Its specificity is not known. Other DNA sequences in the same sample also yield this CDR3. Purity exceeded 95% in all sorted populations.

The chain employs TRBV5-4 and TRBJ2-3; 7 nucleotides line up with TRBD2. This receptor was obtained from a woman aged 18-35 years with type 1 diabetes. Sequenced input: naive CD4+ T cells from blood. CDR3 nucleotides: TGTGCCAGCAGCTTGGGCGCGGGGGGCACAGATACGCAGTATTTT. It yields the protein CASSLGAGGTDTQYF.